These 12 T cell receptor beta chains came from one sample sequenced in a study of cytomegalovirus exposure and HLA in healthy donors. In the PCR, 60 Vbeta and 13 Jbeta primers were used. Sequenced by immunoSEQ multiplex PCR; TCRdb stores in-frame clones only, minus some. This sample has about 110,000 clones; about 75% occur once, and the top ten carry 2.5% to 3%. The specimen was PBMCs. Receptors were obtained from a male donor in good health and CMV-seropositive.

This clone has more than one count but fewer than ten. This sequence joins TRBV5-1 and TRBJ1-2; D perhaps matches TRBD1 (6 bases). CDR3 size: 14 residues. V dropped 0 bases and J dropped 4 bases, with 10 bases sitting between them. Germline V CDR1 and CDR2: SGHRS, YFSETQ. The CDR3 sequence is CASSLGQGLYGYTF. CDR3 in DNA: TGCGCCAGCAGCTTGGGGCAGGGGCTCTATGGCTACACCTTC.

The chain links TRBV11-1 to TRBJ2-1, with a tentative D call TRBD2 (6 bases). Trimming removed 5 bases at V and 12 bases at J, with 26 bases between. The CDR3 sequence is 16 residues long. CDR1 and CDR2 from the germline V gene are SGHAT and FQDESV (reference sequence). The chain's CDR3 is CASSPAVGTRTPRQFF. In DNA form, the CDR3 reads TGTGCCAGCAGCCCAGCCGTTGGGACTCGGACACCCAGGCAGTTCTTC.

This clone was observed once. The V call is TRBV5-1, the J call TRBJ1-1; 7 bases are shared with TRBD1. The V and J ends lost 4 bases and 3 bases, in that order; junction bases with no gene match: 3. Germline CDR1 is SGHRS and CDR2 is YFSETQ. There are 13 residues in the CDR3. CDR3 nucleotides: TGCGCCAGCAGCAGGGGGCGCGACACTGAAGCTTTCTTT. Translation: CASSRGRDTEAFF.

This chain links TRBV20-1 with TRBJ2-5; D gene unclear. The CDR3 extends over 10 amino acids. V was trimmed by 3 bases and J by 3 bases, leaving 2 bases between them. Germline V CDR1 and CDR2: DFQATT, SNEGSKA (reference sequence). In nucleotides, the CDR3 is TGCAGTGCTAGTAAAGAGACCCAGTACTTC. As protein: CSASKETQYF.

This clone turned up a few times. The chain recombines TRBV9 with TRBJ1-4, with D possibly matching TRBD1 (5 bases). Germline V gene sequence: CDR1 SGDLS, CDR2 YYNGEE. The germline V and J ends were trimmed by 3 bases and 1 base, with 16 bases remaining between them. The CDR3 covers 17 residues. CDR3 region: CASSEAVGTQTNEKLFF. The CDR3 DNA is TGTGCCAGCAGCGAGGCGGTAGGGACTCAAACTAATGAAAAACTGTTTTTT.

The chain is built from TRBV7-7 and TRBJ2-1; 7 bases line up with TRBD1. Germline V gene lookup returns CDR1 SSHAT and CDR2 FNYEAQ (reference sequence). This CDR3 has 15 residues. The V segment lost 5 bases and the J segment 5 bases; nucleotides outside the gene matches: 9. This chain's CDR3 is CASSRDRAPNNEQFF. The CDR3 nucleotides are TGTGCCAGCAGCCGCGACAGGGCCCCAAACAATGAGCAGTTCTTC.

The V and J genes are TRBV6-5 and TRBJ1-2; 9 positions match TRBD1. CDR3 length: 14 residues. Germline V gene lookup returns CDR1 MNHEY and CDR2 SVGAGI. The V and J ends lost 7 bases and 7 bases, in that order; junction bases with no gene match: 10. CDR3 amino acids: CASIATGGAGGYTF. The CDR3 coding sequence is TGTGCCAGCATTGCAACAGGGGGCGCCGGTGGCTACACCTTC.

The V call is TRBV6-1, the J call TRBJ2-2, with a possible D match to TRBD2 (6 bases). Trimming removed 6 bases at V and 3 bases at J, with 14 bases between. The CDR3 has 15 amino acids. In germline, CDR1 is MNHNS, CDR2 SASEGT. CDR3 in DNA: TGTGCCAGCAGGTGGAGCGGGCCTCACACCGGGGAGCTGTTTTTT. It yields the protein CASRWSGPHTGELFF.

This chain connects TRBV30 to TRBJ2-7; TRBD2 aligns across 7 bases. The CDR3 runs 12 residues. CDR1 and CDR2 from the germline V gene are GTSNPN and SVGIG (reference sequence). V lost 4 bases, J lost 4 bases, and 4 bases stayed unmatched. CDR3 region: CAWTSGQYEQYF. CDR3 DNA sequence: TGTGCCTGGACTAGCGGCCAATACGAGCAGTACTTC.

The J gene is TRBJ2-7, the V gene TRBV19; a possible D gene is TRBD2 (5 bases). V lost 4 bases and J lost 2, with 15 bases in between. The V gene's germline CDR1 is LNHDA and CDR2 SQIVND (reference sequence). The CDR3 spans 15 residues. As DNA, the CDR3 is TGTGCCAGTAGTAAGAGGGCGTACTTAGCCTACGAGCAGTACTTC. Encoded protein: CASSKRAYLAYEQYF.

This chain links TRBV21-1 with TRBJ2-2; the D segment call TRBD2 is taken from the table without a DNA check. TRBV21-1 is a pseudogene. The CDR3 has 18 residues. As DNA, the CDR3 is TGTGCCAGCAGCAAATGGGGGGGAAGTTGTCCGAACACCGGGGAGCTGTTTTTT. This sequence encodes CASSKWGGSCPNTGELFF.

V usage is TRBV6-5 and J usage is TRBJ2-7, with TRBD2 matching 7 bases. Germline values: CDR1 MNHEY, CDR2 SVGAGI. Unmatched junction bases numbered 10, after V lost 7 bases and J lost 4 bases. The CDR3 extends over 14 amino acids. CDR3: CASTPSREPYEQYF. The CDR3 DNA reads TGTGCCAGCACCCCCTCGCGGGAGCCGTACGAGCAGTACTTC.